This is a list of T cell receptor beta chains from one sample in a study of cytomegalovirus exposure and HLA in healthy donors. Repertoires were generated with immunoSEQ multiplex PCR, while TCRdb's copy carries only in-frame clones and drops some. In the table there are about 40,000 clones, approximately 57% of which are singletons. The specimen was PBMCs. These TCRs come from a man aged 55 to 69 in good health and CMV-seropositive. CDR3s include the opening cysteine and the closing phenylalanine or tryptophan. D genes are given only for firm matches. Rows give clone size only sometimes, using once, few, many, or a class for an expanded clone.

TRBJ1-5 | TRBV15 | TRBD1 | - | CATSRNILGGPEPQHF | TGTGCCACCAGCAGAAATATACTAGGGGGCCCCGAGCCCCAGCATTTT
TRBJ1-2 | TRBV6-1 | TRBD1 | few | CASSADRGPGGGYGYTF | TGTGCCAGCAGTGCGGACAGGGGGCCAGGAGGGGGCTATGGCTACACCTTC
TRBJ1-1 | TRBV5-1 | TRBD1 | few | CASSWTGTESTEAFF | TGCGCCAGCAGCTGGACCGGGACAGAGAGCACTGAAGCTTTCTTT
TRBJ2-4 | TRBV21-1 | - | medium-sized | CASSSGLAGGPTLAKNIQYF | TGTGCCAGCAGCAGTGGACTAGCGGGAGGACCGACACTAGCCAAAAACATTCAGTACTTC
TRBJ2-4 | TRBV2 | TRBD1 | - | CASSSGTAVNIQYF | TGTGCCAGCAGTTCCGGGACAGCCGTAAACATTCAGTACTTC
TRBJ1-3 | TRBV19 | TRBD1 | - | CASRGQGAFGNTIYF | TGTGCCAGTAGAGGACAGGGGGCGTTTGGAAACACCATATATTTT
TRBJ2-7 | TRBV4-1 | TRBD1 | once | CASSLKTGGGYEQYF | TGCGCCAGCAGCCTAAAGACAGGGGGCGGCTACGAGCAGTACTTC
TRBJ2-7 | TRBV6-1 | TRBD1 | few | CASSERGQINYEQYF | TGTGCCAGCAGTGAAAGGGGACAGATAAACTACGAGCAGTACTTC
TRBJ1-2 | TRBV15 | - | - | CATSRDSSITDYGYTF | TGTGCCACCAGCAGAGACTCGTCGATTACAGATTATGGCTACACCTTC
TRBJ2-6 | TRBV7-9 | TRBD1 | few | CASSYRDRDSLGANVLTF | TGTGCCAGCAGCTACCGGGACAGGGATTCTCTGGGGGCCAACGTCCTGACTTTC
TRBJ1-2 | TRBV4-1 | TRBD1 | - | CASSPGPGQVGYGYTF | TGCGCCAGCAGCCCCGGTCCCGGACAGGTCGGCTATGGCTACACCTTC
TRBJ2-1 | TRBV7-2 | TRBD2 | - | CASSISGGPEQFF | TGTGCCAGCAGCATCAGCGGGGGGCCTGAGCAGTTCTTC
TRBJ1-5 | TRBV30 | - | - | CAWDRDNQPQHF | TGTGCCTGGGACAGAGACAATCAGCCCCAGCATTTT
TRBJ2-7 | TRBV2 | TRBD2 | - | CASSNPGTSGNEQYF | TGTGCCAGCAGCAATCCCGGGACTAGCGGGAACGAGCAGTACTTC
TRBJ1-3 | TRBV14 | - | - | CASSPSGQNSGNTIYF | TGTGCCAGCAGCCCCTCGGGTCAAAACTCTGGAAACACCATATATTTT
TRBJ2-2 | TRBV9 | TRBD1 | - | CASTHRGENTGELFF | TGTGCCAGCACGCACAGGGGCGAGAACACCGGGGAGCTGTTTTTT
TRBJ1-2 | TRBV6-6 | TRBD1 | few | CASSYSGDRGIYGYTF | TGTGCCAGCAGTTACTCGGGGGACAGGGGGATCTATGGCTACACCTTC
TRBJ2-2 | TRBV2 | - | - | CASRSSNGGELFF | TGTGCCAGCAGGAGTAGCAACGGCGGGGAGCTGTTTTTT
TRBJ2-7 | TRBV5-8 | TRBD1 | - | CASRGQGDISYEQYF | TGTGCCAGCAGAGGACAGGGTGACATCTCCTACGAGCAGTACTTC
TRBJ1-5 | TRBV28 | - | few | CASRYGTSANQPQHF | TGTGCCAGCAGGTACGGGACTTCGGCCAATCAGCCCCAGCATTTT
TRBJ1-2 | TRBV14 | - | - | CASSPRAGGWSYTF | TGTGCCAGCAGCCCGCGGGCGGGGGGCTGGAGCTACACCTTC
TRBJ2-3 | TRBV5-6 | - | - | CASSFLGEDTQYF | TGTGCCAGCAGCTTCCTGGGAGAAGATACGCAGTATTTT
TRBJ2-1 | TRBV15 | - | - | CATSRVLVDNEQFF | TGTGCCACCAGCAGAGTCCTAGTAGACAATGAGCAGTTCTTC
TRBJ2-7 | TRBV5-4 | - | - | CASSLLGDYEQYF | TGTGCCAGCAGCTTGTTGGGAGACTACGAGCAGTACTTC
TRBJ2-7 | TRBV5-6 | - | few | CASSHRDTSYEQYF | TGTGCCAGCAGCCACCGGGACACCTCCTACGAGCAGTACTTC
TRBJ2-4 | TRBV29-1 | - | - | CSVEVGGVRRGIQYF | TGCAGCGTTGAAGTGGGTGGTGTACGGCGGGGCATTCAGTACTTC
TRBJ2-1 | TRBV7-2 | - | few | CASSLSMGSGGEQFF | TGTGCCAGCAGCCTATCTATGGGGAGTGGAGGTGAGCAGTTCTTC
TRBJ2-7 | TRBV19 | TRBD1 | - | CASSPGGQASSYEQYF | TGTGCCAGTAGTCCAGGAGGACAGGCGAGCTCCTACGAGCAGTACTTC
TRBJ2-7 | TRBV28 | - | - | CASSFHLTYEQYF | TGTGCCAGCAGTTTTCACTTGACCTACGAGCAGTACTTC
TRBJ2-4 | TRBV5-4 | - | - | CASSRDSRGLAKNIQYF | TGTGCCAGCAGCCGGGACTCAAGGGGACTAGCCAAAAACATTCAGTACTTC
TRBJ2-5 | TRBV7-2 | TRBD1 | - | CASSSSNRGETQYF | TGTGCCAGCAGCTCATCAAACAGGGGGGAGACCCAGTACTTC
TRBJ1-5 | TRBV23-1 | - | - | CASSQVSRGNQPQHF | TGCGCCAGCAGTCAAGTGTCCCGCGGCAATCAGCCCCAGCATTTT
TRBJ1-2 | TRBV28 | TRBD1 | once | CASRSTGVTTGGYTF | TGTGCCAGCAGATCCACAGGGGTAACTACGGGGGGCTACACCTTC
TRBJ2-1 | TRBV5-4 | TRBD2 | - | CASSTGLAGVEQFF | TGTGCCAGCAGCACGGGACTAGCGGGAGTTGAGCAGTTCTTC
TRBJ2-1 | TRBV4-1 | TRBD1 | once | CASSQVGTGRQFF | TGCGCCAGCAGCCAAGTAGGGACAGGGCGGCAGTTCTTC
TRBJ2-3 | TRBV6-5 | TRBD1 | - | CASSDRGREQYF | TGTGCCAGCAGTGACAGGGGGCGTGAGCAGTATTTT
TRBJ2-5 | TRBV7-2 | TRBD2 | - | CASSSGLAGGQGETQYF | TGTGCCAGCAGCTCCGGACTAGCGGGAGGGCAGGGGGAGACCCAGTACTTC
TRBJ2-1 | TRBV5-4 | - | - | CASSAIDNEQFF | TGTGCCAGCAGCGCGATTGATAATGAGCAGTTCTTC
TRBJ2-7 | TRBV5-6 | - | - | CASSLSRSSYEQYF | TGTGCCAGCAGCTTGAGCAGGTCTTCCTACGAGCAGTACTTC
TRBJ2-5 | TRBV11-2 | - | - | CASSFEATNQETQYF | TGTGCCAGCAGCTTTGAGGCAACCAACCAAGAGACCCAGTACTTC
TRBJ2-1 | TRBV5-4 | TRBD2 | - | CASSFRLAGGHEQFF | TGTGCCAGCAGCTTCCGACTAGCGGGAGGACATGAGCAGTTCTTC
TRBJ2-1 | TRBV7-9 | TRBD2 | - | CASSRWTSGGPRVAGEQFF | TGTGCCAGCAGCCGCTGGACTAGCGGGGGCCCACGTGTAGCTGGTGAGCAGTTCTTC
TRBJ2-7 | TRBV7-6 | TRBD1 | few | CASSPTGFYEQYF | TGTGCCAGCAGCCCGACAGGGTTTTACGAGCAGTACTTC
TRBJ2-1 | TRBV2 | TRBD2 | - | CASSLAGYEQFF | TGTGCCAGCAGTCTAGCGGGCTATGAGCAGTTCTTC
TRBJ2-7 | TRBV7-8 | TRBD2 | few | CASSLRDYYNSYEQYF | TGTGCCAGCAGCTTACGGGACTACTACAACTCCTACGAGCAGTACTTC
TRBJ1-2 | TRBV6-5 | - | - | CASSNRYGGYTF | TGTGCCAGCAGTAATCGATACGGTGGCTACACCTTC
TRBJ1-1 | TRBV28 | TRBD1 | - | CASEGARNEAFF | TGTGCCAGCGAGGGGGCGCGGAATGAAGCTTTCTTT
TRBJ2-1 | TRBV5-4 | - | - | CASRPGTRTYNEQFF | TGTGCCAGCAGGCCCGGAACTAGGACTTACAATGAGCAGTTCTTC
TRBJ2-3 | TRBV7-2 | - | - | CASSRGTQYF | TGTGCCAGCAGTCGGGGGACGCAGTATTTT
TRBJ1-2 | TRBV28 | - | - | CASNQQATGDYGYTF | TGTGCCAGCAATCAACAGGCAACGGGGGACTATGGCTACACCTTC
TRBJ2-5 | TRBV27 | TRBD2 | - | CASSSIGLAGEKTQYF | TGTGCCAGCAGTTCAATCGGACTAGCGGGAGAAAAGACCCAGTACTTC
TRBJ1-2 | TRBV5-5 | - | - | CASSLRGGGYTF | TGTGCCAGCAGCTTGAGGGGCGGCGGCTACACCTTC
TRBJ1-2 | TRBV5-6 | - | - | CASRKLYGYTF | TGTGCCAGCCGAAAGCTCTATGGCTACACCTTC